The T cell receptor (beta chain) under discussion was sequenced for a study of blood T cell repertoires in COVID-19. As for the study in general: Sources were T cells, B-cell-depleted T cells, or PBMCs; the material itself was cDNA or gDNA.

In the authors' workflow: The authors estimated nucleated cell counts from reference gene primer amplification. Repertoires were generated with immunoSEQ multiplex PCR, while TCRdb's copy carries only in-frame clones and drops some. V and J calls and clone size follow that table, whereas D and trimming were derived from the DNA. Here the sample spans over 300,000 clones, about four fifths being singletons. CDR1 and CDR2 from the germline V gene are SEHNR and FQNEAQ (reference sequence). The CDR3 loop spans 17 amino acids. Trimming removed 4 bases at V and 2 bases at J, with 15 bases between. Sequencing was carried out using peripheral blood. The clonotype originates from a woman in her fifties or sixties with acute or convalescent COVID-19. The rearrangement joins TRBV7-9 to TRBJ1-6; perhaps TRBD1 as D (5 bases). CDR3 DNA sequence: TGTGCCAGCAGCTCTGATCGTTCAGGGCCCTATAATTCACCCCTCCACTTT. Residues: CASSSDRSGPYNSPLHF.